The 31 T cell receptor beta chains presented below share a single source sample, sequenced in a study of T cells after posttransplantation cyclophosphamide. Cells defined as naive were viable CD3+CD4+ or CD3+CD8+ and CCR7+CD45RA+CD45RO-CD95-CD27+CD28+. Data came from immunoSEQ multiplex PCR; TCRdb stores just in-frame clones and leaves some out. Of about 16,000 clones listed, around 95% were seen once; the top ten hold 0.27%. Sequencing was carried out using naive CD4+ T cells sorted from blood. The origin of the receptors is a woman between 45 and 60 years old in good health and a related stem cell transplant donor.

The chain links TRBV7-8 to TRBJ2-7; possible D gene TRBD1, 6 bases. The germline V gene has CDR1 SGHVS and CDR2 FQNEAQ. V was clipped by 1 base and J by 4 bases, with 11 bases between them. The CDR3 is 14 residues long. CDR3 DNA sequence: TGTGCCAGCAGCTTAGGACAGGCAGCGTACGAGCAGTACTTC. Translated: CASSLGQAAYEQYF. Complete variable domain (other parts from reference TRBV7-8 and TRBJ2-7): GAGVSQSPRYKVAKRGQDVALRCDPISGHVSLFWYQQALGQGPEFLTYFQNEAQLDKSGLPSDRFFAERPEGSVSTLKIQRTQQEDSAVYLCASSLGQAAYEQYFGPGTRLTVT.

The CDR3 coding sequence is TGTGCCAGCAGCGTCGGGACAGGGCTCGGGCCCCAGCATTTT. Its protein product is CASSVGTGLGPQHF. The chain combines TRBV9 with TRBJ1-5, with 9 nucleotides matching TRBD1. The ends lost 2 bases at V and 9 bases at J; junction bases unmatched: 6. Germline lookup yields CDR1 SGDLS and CDR2 YYNGEE. CDR3 size: 14 residues.

This clone has only one observation. V gene TRBV9 combines with J gene TRBJ1-4; weak D call: TRBD1 (6 bases). Between the trimmed V and J ends, which lost 3 bases and 7 bases, there was a span of 16 bases. The CDR3 runs 15 residues. Germline V gene sequence: CDR1 SGDLS, CDR2 YYNGEE. The CDR3 loop is CASSADGIRGEKLFF. The CDR3, as DNA: TGTGCCAGCAGCGCCGACGGCATCAGGGGTGAAAAACTGTTTTTT. The full variable domain, in which reference TRBV9 and TRBJ1-4 provide the parts outside the CDR3, is DSGVTQTPKHLITATGQRVTLRCSPRSGDLSVYWYQQSLDQGLQFLIQYYNGEERAKGNILERFSAQQFPDLHSELNLSSLELGDSALYFCASSADGIRGEKLFFGSGTQLSVL.

This chain joins TRBV9 and TRBJ1-1; the D is unclear. CDR1 and CDR2 (germline): SGDLS, YYNGEE. CDR3 size: 14 residues. Trimming left V 0 bases short and J 3 bases short, with 9 bases between. In DNA form, the CDR3 reads TGTGCCAGCAGCGTAGAAAGCGACTACACTGAAGCTTTCTTT. This codes for CASSVESDYTEAFF.

V is TRBV15 and J is TRBJ1-2; possible D gene TRBD1, 6 bases. The CDR3 consists of 15 residues. CDR1 and CDR2 (germline): LNHNV, YYDKDF (reference sequence). The V gene lost 5 bases and the J gene lost 7 bases, with 20 bases spanning the gap. CDR3 sequence reads: CATSYLSTGMSGYTF. The DNA for the CDR3 is TGTGCCACCAGCTACCTTTCGACAGGTATGAGTGGCTACACCTTC.

V and J are TRBV4-2 and TRBJ2-7; TRBD1 matches at 12 bases. This CDR3 has 16 amino acids. The V gene's germline CDR1 is LGHNA and CDR2 YNFKEQ. After removal of 3 bases from V and 3 bases from J, the junction contained 6 bases not matched to a gene. The CDR3 DNA reads as TGTGCCAGCAGCCAGTTGGGACAGGGGGCTTTCTACGAGCAGTACTTC. This encodes CASSQLGQGAFYEQYF.

The rearrangement joins TRBV19 to TRBJ1-1; 9 bases line up with TRBD1. This CDR3 region has 13 residues. J lost 1 base, V lost 10 bases, and 4 bases had no gene match. From germline, CDR1 is LNHDA and CDR2 SQIVND (reference sequence). The CDR3 region has the DNA TGTGCCACCGGACAGGGGCCGAACACTGAAGCTTTCTTT. Amino acids: CATGQGPNTEAFF.

The chain uses TRBV28 and TRBJ2-7, with 8 bases aligning to TRBD1. Germline values: CDR1 MDHEN, CDR2 SYDVKM. The CDR3 length is 16 residues. Trimming cost V 6 bases and J 0 bases; bases outside gene matches: 10. DNA of the CDR3: TGTGCCAGCAGACGTAGACAGGGGTCAAGCTCCTACGAGCAGTACTTC. Translating gives CASRRRQGSSSYEQYF.

The chain combines TRBV5-1 with TRBJ2-2; TRBD2 agrees at 11 bases. This CDR3 has 15 amino acids. The trim removed 4 bases at V and 9 bases at J, leaving 8 bases unmatched. The germline gives CDR1 SGHRS, CDR2 YFSETQ. The CDR3 spells CASSPTSGIVRELFF. The CDR3 nucleotides are TGCGCCAGCAGCCCGACTAGCGGGATTGTCCGGGAGCTGTTTTTT.

The chain is built from TRBV2 and TRBJ1-4; tentative D call: TRBD1 (6 bases). V was cut by 7 bases and J by 4 bases, with 16 bases left in between. Germline-derived CDR1 and CDR2 are SNHLY and FYNNEI. This CDR3 contains 15 residues. CDR3: CASIEGQPYNEKLFF. The CDR3 bases are TGTGCCAGCATAGAGGGACAACCATATAATGAAAAACTGTTTTTT.

The chain joins TRBV15 to TRBJ2-5; 7 bases are shared with TRBD2. Per the germline V gene, CDR1 is LNHNV and CDR2 is YYDKDF (reference sequence). V was pared by 3 bases and J by 7 bases, with 14 bases of the junction left unmatched. This CDR3 region has 16 residues. As DNA, the CDR3 is TGTGCCACCAGCAGGAAGGGACTATGGGGGACGGGGACCCAGTACTTC. This encodes CATSRKGLWGTGTQYF. The variable domain in full, completed from reference TRBV15 and TRBJ2-5, reads DAMVIQNPRYQVTQFGKPVTLSCSQTLNHNVMYWYQQKSSQAPKLLFHYYDKDFNNEADTPDNFQSRRPNTSFCFLDIRSPGLGDTAMYLCATSRKGLWGTGTQYFGPGTRLLVL.

The DNA of the CDR3 is TGTGCCAGCAGCTCTGCAACAGGGTCGCCCCAGCATTTT. Amino acids: CASSSATGSPQHF. The J gene is TRBJ1-5, the V gene TRBV7-2, with D tentatively TRBD1 (6 bases). This CDR3 has 13 amino acids. Germline values: CDR1 SGHTA, CDR2 FQGNSA. Trimming shortened V by 4 bases and J by 9 bases, and 13 bases separated the two germline ends.

V gene TRBV9 combines with J gene TRBJ2-2; 7 bases agree with TRBD1. CDR3 length: 16 residues. With V trimmed by 1 base and J by 1 base, 4 bases remained unmatched. Germline values: CDR1 SGDLS, CDR2 YYNGEE. The CDR3 DNA follows: TGTGCCAGCAGCGTAAACAGGGGCAAGAACACCGGGGAGCTGTTTTTT. Translating gives CASSVNRGKNTGELFF.

The chain is built from TRBV4-2 and TRBJ2-5, with D tentatively TRBD1 (6 bases). The V gene lost 0 bases and the J gene lost 6 bases, with 11 bases spanning the gap. The CDR3 is 14 amino acids. Per germline, CDR1 LGHNA and CDR2 YNFKEQ. The CDR3 region has the DNA TGTGCCAGCAGCCAAGATGGGCAGGGGAAGACCCAGTACTTC. Translated: CASSQDGQGKTQYF.

The rearrangement uses TRBV27 and TRBJ2-5, with a weak D call TRBD1 (7 bases). Trimming took 6 bases from V and 4 from J, leaving 9 bases between them. The CDR3 totals 12 residues. Germline lookup yields CDR1 MNHEY and CDR2 SMNVEV (reference sequence). The CDR3 loop is CASSQGGETQYF. CDR3 sequence (DNA): TGTGCCAGCAGCCAGGGGGGAGAGACCCAGTACTTC.

The chain employs TRBV21-1 and TRBJ2-7; the D segment call TRBD2 is taken from the table without a DNA check. TRBV21-1 is reported as a pseudogene. CDR3 length equals 17 residues. The CDR3 DNA reads as TGTGCCAGCAGCAAGAGGCCCAACGGGTCCTGCAACTACGAGCAGTACTTC. It translates to CASSKRPNGSCNYEQYF.

This chain links TRBV11-2 with TRBJ2-5; D is unclear. The CDR3 consists of 15 residues. Trimming shortened V by 0 bases and J by 2 bases, and 10 bases separated the two germline ends. Germline CDR1 and CDR2: SGHAT and FQNNGV. In DNA, the CDR3 is TGTGCCAGCAGCTTAGAGGGCCAGCCGCAAGAGACCCAGTACTTC. Protein: CASSLEGQPQETQYF. Together with reference TRBV11-2 and TRBJ2-5, the CDR3 gives the full variable domain: EAGVAQSPRYKIIEKRQSVAFWCNPISGHATLYWYQQILGQGPKLLIQFQNNGVVDDSQLPKDRFSAERLKGVDSTLKIQPAKLEDSAVYLCASSLEGQPQETQYFGPGTRLLVL.

In nucleotides, the CDR3 is TGCGCCAGCAGCACGGGCTACACCCGGGGGACCCAGTACTTC. It encodes CASSTGYTRGTQYF. The chain carries TRBV5-1 and TRBJ2-5; maybe TRBD2 (5 bases). This CDR3 has 14 residues. Trimming took 4 bases from V and 7 from J, leaving 17 bases between them. CDR1 and CDR2 from the germline V gene are SGHRS and YFSETQ.

The chain carries TRBV7-9 and TRBJ1-1; D is perhaps TRBD1 (6 bases). This CDR3 has 14 residues. The V end lost 1 base, the J end lost 7 bases, and 13 bases lay between the germline ends. Germline V gene sequence: CDR1 SEHNR, CDR2 FQNEAQ (reference sequence). This chain's CDR3 is CASSLGAGAHEAFF. CDR3 sequence (DNA): TGTGCCAGCAGCTTAGGGGCAGGGGCCCATGAAGCTTTCTTT. The full variable domain, with the rest looked up from reference TRBV7-9 and TRBJ1-1, is DTGVSQNPRHKITKRGQNVTFRCDPISEHNRLYWYRQTLGQGPEFLTYFQNEAQLEKSRLLSDRFSAERPKGSFSTLEIQRTEQGDSAMYLCASSLGAGAHEAFFGQGTRLTVV.

This chain connects TRBV11-3 to TRBJ2-1; 13 bases match TRBD2. The J segment lost 4 bases and the V segment lost 4 bases, leaving 4 bases of the junction unmatched. Germline-derived CDR1 and CDR2 are SGHNT and YENEEA. CDR3 size: 16 residues. The CDR3 loop is CASSSGTSGIYNEQFF. Written as DNA, the CDR3 is TGTGCCAGCAGCTCCGGGACTAGCGGGATATACAATGAGCAGTTCTTC.

The rearrangement uses TRBV15 and TRBJ1-2; D not resolved. This CDR3 has 16 amino acids. CDR1 is LNHNV, CDR2 YYDKDF, per germline (reference sequence). The ends were cut back, 0 bases at V and 8 bases at J, with 19 bases in the middle. The CDR3 loop is CATSREEAAFRIGYTF. The CDR3 DNA reads TGTGCCACCAGCAGAGAGGAGGCAGCTTTCAGGATAGGCTACACCTTC.

The rearrangement uses TRBV4-1 and TRBJ1-5; a possible D gene is TRBD1 (5 bases). Germline V gene data show CDR1 as MGHRA and CDR2 as YSYEKL. V was cut by 0 bases and J by 6 bases, with 15 bases left in between. The CDR3 spans 16 residues. This CDR3 is CASSQDSSQGGQPQHF. The CDR3 DNA sequence: TGCGCCAGCAGCCAAGATAGTAGTCAGGGCGGTCAGCCCCAGCATTTT.

The chain carries TRBV10-2 and TRBJ1-5; D not certain. The CDR3 is 14 residues long. CDR1 is WSHSY and CDR2 is SAAADI in the germline V gene. Trimming removed 3 bases from V and 4 bases from J, with 10 bases in between. The CDR3: CASSENSPNQPQHF. The CDR3 nucleotides read TGCGCCAGCAGTGAAAACAGTCCGAATCAGCCCCAGCATTTT.

This clone was detected only once. The chain employs TRBV7-9 and TRBJ1-5; D is perhaps TRBD1 (6 bases). CDR1 and CDR2 (germline): SEHNR, FQNEAQ (reference sequence). V dropped 5 bases and J dropped 3 bases, with 14 bases sitting between them. The CDR3 is 15 amino acids. CDR3 sequence (DNA): TGTGCCAGCAGCCTAACGGGGGGCCTCAATCAGCCCCAGCATTTT. Translation gives CASSLTGGLNQPQHF.

The chain uses TRBV19 and TRBJ2-1, with 11 bases matching TRBD1. Unmatched junction bases numbered 7, after V lost 5 bases and J lost 7 bases. The CDR3 is made up of 15 amino acids. In germline, CDR1 is LNHDA, CDR2 SQIVND (reference sequence). The CDR3 coding sequence is TGTGCCAGTAGTCGGGACAGGGGGGTGGGGAATGAGCAGTTCTTC. Protein product: CASSRDRGVGNEQFF.

The chain joins TRBV4-3 to TRBJ2-2; TRBD2 matches at 11 bases. Germline lookup yields CDR1 LGHNA and CDR2 YSLEER. V lost 3 bases and J lost 3; bases outside the gene matches: 6. This CDR3 is 17 amino acids long. CDR3 amino acids: CASSHSTGLADTGELFF. CDR3 sequence (DNA): TGCGCCAGCAGCCACTCCACGGGACTAGCGGACACCGGGGAGCTGTTTTTT.

The chain uses TRBV6-5 and TRBJ1-1, with D possibly matching TRBD1 (5 bases). This CDR3 has 14 amino acids. V shed 6 bases and J shed 1 base, with 12 bases lying between them. CDR1 MNHEY and CDR2 SVGAGI come from the germline V gene. The CDR3 DNA is TGTGCCAGCAGGCCCACAGGTCAGAACACTGAAGCTTTCTTT. Translated: CASRPTGQNTEAFF.

The CDR3 loop is CASSPRQGNYGYTF. Here the CDR3 DNA reads TGTGCCAGCAGTCCTCGACAGGGGAACTATGGCTACACCTTC. The chain carries TRBV6-5 and TRBJ1-2; 8 bases line up with TRBD1. Germline V gene sequence: CDR1 MNHEY, CDR2 SVGAGI. The CDR3 totals 14 residues. With V trimmed by 5 bases and J by 2 bases, 4 bases remained unmatched.

This clone has a single count. The CDR3 coding sequence is TGTGCCAGTAGTTCCGGGACAGGGAAACACGAGCAGTACTTC. It translates to CASSSGTGKHEQYF. The rearrangement uses TRBV19 and TRBJ2-7, with 9 nucleotides matching TRBD1. V trimming: 5 bases; J trimming: 5 bases; junction bases outside the gene matches: 7. Germline lookup yields CDR1 LNHDA and CDR2 SQIVND (reference sequence). This CDR3 is 14 amino acids long.

The chain is built from TRBV10-2 and TRBJ1-5; possible D gene TRBD1, 6 bases. The CDR3 is 14 residues long. CDR1 is WSHSY, CDR2 SAAADI, per germline. Trimming removed 5 bases at V and 3 bases at J, with 11 bases between. CDR3 DNA sequence: TGCGCCAGCAGTATCCGGGACATCAATCAGCCCCAGCATTTT. Amino acid sequence: CASSIRDINQPQHF.

A single count supports this clone. V usage is TRBV19 and J usage is TRBJ2-1, with 12 bases identical to TRBD2. The germline V gene has CDR1 LNHDA and CDR2 SQIVND (reference sequence). This CDR3 comprises 18 residues. Germline trimming cut 6 bases from V and 4 bases from J; bases unmatched to any gene: 13. The CDR3 DNA is TGTGCCAGTAGGGGGACTAGCGGGCGATCGAAGGGATACAATGAGCAGTTCTTC. Translation gives CASRGTSGRSKGYNEQFF.